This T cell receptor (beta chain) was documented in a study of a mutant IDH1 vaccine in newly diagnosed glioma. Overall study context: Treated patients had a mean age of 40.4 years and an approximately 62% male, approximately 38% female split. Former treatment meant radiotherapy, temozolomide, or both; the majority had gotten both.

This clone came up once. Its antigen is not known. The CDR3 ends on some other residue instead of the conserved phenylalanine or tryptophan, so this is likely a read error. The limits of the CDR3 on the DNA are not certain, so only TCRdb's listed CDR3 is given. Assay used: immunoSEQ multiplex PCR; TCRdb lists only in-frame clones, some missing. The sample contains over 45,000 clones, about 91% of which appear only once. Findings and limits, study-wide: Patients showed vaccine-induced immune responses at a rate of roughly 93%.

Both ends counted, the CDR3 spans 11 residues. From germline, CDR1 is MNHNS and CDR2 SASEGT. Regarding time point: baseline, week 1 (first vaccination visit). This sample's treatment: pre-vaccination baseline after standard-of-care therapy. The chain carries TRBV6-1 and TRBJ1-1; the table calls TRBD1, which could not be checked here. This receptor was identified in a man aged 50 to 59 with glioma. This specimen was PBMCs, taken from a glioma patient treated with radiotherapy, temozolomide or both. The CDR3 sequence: CASSEWLGPQL.